This T cell receptor beta chain was recovered during a study of control samples from healthy donors and cancer patients. V lost 6 bases and J 3 bases, leaving 8 bases between the germline ends. The CDR3 is 12 residues long. In germline, CDR1 is LGHNT, CDR2 FRNRAP. Sequenced by immunoSEQ multiplex PCR; TCRdb stores in-frame clones only, minus some. The sample has roughly 180,000 clones, approximately 94% seen once. The origin of this receptor is a woman between 18 and 29 years old in good health. The genes are TRBV12-5 and TRBJ1-2; D is unresolved. Material: blood. CDR3 nucleotide sequence: TGTGCTAGTGGAGGAAAGGACTATGGCTACACCTTC. Encoded protein: CASGGKDYGYTF. Combining the CDR3 with reference TRBV12-5 and TRBJ1-2 gives the whole variable domain DARVTQTPRHKVTEMGQEVTMRCQPILGHNTVFWYRQTMMQGLELLAYFRNRAPLDDSGMPKDRFSAEMPDATLATLKIQPSEPRDSAVYFCASGGKDYGYTFGSGTRLTVV.